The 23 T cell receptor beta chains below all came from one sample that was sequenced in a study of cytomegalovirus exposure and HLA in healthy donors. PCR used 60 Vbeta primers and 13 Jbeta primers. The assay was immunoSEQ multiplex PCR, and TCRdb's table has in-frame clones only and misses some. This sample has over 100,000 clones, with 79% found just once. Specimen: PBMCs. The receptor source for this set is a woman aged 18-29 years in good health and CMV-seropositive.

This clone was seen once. The CDR3 region has the DNA TGTGCCAGCAGTTACTATAGACTAGCGGGAGGGAATGAGCAGTTCTTC. Translated, it gives CASSYYRLAGGNEQFF. The V gene is TRBV6-5, the J gene TRBJ2-1, with TRBD2 matching 14 bases. The germline V gene has CDR1 MNHEY and CDR2 SVGAGI. J gave up 7 bases and V 1 base, and 3 bases lay outside the gene matches. The length of the CDR3 is 16 residues.

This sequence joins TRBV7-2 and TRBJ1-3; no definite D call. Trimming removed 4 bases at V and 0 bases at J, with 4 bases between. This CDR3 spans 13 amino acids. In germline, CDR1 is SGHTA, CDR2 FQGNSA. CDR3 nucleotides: TGTGCCAGCAGCTCAGGCTCTGGAAACACCATATATTTT. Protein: CASSSGSGNTIYF.

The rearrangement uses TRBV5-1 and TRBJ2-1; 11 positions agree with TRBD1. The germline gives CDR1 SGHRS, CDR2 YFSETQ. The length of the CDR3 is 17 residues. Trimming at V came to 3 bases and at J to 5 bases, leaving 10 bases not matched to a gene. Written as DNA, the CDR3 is TGCGCCAGCAGCTACGGACAGGGGGCGTATAGAGACAATGAGCAGTTCTTC. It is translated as CASSYGQGAYRDNEQFF.

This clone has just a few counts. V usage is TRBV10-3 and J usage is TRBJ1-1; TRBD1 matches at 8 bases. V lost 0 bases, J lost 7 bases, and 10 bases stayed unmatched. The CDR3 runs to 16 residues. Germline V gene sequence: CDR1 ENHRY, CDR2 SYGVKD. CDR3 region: CAISESRTGRLGEAFF. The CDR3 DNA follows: TGTGCCATCAGTGAGTCCCGGACAGGGCGGCTGGGTGAAGCTTTCTTT.

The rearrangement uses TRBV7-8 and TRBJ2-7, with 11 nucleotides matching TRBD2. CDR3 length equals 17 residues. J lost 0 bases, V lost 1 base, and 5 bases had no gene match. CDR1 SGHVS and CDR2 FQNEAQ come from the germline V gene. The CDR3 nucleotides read TGTGCCAGCAGCTTAGGGTTCGGGACTAGCGGCTCCTACGAGCAGTACTTC. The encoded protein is CASSLGFGTSGSYEQYF.

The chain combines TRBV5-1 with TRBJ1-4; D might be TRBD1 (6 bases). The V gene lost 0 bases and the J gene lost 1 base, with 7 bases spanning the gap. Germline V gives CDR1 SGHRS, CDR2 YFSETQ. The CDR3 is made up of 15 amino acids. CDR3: CASSLVTGTNEKLFF. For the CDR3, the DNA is TGCGCCAGCAGCTTGGTGACAGGAACTAATGAAAAACTGTTTTTT.

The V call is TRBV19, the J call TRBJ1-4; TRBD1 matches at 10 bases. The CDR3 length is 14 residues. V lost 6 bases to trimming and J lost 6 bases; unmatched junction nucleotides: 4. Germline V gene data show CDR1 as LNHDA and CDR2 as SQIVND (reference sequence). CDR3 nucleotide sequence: TGTGCCAGTAGGACAGGGGGCGCCGATGAAAAACTGTTTTTT. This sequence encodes CASRTGGADEKLFF.

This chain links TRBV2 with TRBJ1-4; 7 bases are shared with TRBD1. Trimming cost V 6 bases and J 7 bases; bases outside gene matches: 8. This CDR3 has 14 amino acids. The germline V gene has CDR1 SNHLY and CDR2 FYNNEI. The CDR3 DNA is TGTGCCAGCAGAGCAGACAGGGTCCCTGAAAAACTGTTTTTT. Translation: CASRADRVPEKLFF.

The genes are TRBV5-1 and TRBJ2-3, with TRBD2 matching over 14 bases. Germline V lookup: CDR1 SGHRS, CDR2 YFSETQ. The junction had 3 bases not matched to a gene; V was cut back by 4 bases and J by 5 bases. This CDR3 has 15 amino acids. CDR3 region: CASSPGLAGGDTQYF. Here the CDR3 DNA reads TGCGCCAGCAGCCCCGGACTAGCGGGAGGAGATACGCAGTATTTT.

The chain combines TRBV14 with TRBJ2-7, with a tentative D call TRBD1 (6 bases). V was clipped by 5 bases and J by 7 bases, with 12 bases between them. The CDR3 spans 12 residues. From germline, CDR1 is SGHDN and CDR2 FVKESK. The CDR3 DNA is TGTGCCAGCAGCACACAGGGTTGGGAGCAGTACTTC. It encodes CASSTQGWEQYF.

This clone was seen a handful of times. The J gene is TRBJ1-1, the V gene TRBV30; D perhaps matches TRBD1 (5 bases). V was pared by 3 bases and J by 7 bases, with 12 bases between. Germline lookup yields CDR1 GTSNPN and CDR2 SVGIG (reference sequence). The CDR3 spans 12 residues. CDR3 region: CAWREQDNEAFF. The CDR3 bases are TGTGCCTGGAGAGAACAGGATAATGAAGCTTTCTTT. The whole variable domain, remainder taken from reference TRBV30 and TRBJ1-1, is SQTIHQWPATLVQPVGSPLSLECTVEGTSNPNLYWYRQAAGRGLQLLFYSVGIGQISSEVPQNLSASRPQDRQFILSSKKLLLSDSGFYLCAWREQDNEAFFGQGTRLTVV.

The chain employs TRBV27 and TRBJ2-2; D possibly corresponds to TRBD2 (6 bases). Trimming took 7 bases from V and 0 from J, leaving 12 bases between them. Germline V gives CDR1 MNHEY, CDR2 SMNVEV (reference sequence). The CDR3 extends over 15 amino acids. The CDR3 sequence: CASIGRTTNTGELFF. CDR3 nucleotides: TGTGCCAGCATTGGGAGGACAACGAACACCGGGGAGCTGTTTTTT.

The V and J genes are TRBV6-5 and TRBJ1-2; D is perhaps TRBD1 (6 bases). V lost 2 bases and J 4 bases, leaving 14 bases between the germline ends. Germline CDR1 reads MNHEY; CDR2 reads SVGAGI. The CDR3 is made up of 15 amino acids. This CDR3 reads CASSYIRGRGYGYTF. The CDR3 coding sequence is TGTGCCAGCAGTTACATCAGGGGTCGAGGCTATGGCTACACCTTC.

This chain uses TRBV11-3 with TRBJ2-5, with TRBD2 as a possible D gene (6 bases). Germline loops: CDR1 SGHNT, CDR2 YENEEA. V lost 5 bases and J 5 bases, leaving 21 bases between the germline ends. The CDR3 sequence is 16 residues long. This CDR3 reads CASSPDSSGGLETQYF. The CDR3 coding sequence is TGTGCCAGCAGCCCGGATTCTTCCGGGGGACTGGAGACCCAGTACTTC.

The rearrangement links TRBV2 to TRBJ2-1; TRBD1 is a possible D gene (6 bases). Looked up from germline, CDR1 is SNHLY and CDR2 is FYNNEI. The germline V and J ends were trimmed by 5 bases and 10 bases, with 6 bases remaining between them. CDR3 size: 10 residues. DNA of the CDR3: TGTGCCAGCAGTCAGGGGGAGCAGTTCTTC. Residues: CASSQGEQFF.

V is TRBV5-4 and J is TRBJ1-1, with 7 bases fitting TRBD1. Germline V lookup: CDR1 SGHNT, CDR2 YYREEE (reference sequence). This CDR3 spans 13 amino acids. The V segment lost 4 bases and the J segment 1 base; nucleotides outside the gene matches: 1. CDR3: CASSPGGNTEAFF. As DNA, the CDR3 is TGTGCCAGCAGCCCAGGGGGGAACACTGAAGCTTTCTTT.

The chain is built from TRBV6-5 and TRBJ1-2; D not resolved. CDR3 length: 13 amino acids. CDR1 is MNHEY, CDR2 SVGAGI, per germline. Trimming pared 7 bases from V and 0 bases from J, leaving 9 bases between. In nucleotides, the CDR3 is TGTGCCAGCATTCCAAGCTCTAACTATGGCTACACCTTC. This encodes CASIPSSNYGYTF.

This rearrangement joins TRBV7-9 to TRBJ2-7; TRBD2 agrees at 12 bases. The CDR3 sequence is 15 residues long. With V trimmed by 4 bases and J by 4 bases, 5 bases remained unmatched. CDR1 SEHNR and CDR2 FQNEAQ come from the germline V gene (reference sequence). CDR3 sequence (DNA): TGTGCCAGCAGCTCAGGACTAGCGGGAATTTACGAGCAGTACTTC. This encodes CASSSGLAGIYEQYF.

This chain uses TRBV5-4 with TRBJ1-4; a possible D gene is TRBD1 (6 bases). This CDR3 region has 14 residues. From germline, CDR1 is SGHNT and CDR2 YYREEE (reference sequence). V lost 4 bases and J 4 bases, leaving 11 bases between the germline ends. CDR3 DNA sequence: TGTGCCAGCAGCAGATCAGGGGTTAATGAAAAACTGTTTTTT. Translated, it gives CASSRSGVNEKLFF.

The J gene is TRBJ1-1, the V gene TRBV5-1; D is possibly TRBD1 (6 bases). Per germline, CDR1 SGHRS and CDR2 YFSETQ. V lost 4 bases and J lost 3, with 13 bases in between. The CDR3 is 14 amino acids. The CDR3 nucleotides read TGCGCCAGCAGCGAACAGGGTAGGGACACTGAAGCTTTCTTT. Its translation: CASSEQGRDTEAFF.

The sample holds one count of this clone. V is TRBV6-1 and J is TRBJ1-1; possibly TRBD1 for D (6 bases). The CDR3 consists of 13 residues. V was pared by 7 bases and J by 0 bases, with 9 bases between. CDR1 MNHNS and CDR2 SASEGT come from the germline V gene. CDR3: CASTRTVNTEAFF. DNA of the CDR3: TGTGCCAGCACCAGGACAGTGAACACTGAAGCTTTCTTT.

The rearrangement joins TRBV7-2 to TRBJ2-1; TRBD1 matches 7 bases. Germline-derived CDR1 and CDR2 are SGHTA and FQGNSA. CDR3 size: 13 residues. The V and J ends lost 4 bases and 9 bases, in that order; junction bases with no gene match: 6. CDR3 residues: CASSSRDSVEQFF. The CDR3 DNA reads TGTGCCAGCAGCTCCCGGGACAGTGTTGAGCAGTTCTTC.

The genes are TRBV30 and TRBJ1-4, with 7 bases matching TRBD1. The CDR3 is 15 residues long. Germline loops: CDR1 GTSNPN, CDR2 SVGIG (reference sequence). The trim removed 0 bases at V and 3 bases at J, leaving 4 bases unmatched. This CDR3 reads CAWSVRTGANEKLFF. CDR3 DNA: TGTGCCTGGAGTGTACGGACAGGAGCTAATGAAAAACTGTTTTTT.